This section outlines one T cell receptor (beta chain) sequence together with its context. These data are taken from a study of blood T cell repertoires in COVID-19. Across the whole study: From the United States, Italy and Spain came samples of acute and convalescent COVID-19. PBMCs, B-cell-depleted T cells, or T cells were the source of the cDNA or gDNA that made up the material.

Authors' data handling: Reference gene primer amplification yielded estimated nucleated cell counts. The repertoire was sequenced with immunoSEQ multiplex PCR; TCRdb's copy has only in-frame clones and lacks some. V, J and clone size reflect that table, while D and trimming were determined from the DNA. The table records approximately 200,000 clones, around nine tenths of them present only once. The CDR3 consists of 14 residues. V was pared by 3 bases and J by 6 bases, with 6 bases of the junction left unmatched. Per the germline V gene, CDR1 is SGHNT and CDR2 is YYREEE (reference sequence). The sequencing input was peripheral blood. The chain couples TRBV5-4 to TRBJ2-3; the match to TRBD2 covers 8 bases. This TCR derives from a man in his 60s who had recovered from COVID-19. CDR3: CASSSSGSGDTQYF. The DNA of the CDR3 is TGTGCCAGCAGCTCAAGCGGGAGTGGGGATACGCAGTATTTT.